This T cell receptor beta chain was obtained from a study of shared clonotypes between healthy human individuals. Study results and limitations: Naive subsets, compared against memory subsets, generally had larger estimated richness values.

In the authors' methods: Filtering differed because ImmunoSEQ produced junction-only sequences that carried no quality scores. Using immunoSEQ multiplex PCR, the repertoire was profiled, and TCRdb retains in-frame clones only, with some absent. V and J calls and clone size are those listed in that table; D and trimming were worked out from the DNA. The table shows around 1,900,000 clones, with around 93% occurring only once. Comments on this clone: Antigen specificity is unknown.

V dropped 4 bases and J dropped 1 base, with 8 bases sitting between them. The CDR3 length is 13 residues. From germline, CDR1 is LNHNV and CDR2 YYDKDF (reference sequence). CD8 cells regarded as naive lacked CD45RO, were positively chosen for CCR7, and omitted terminally differentiated effector memory CD45RA+ cells. The sequencing input was naive CD8+ T cells from PBMCs. This TCR derives from a man between 18 and 35 years old in good health. Some clones in this sample may be carry-over from other donors' samples. The chain carries TRBV15 and TRBJ2-7; D is possibly TRBD1 (6 bases). CDR3 sequence (DNA): TGTGCCACCAGCAATGGACAGTCCTACGAGCAGTACTTC. Amino acids: CATSNGQSYEQYF.